This T cell receptor beta chain was captured in a study of cytomegalovirus exposure and HLA in healthy donors. On the study more broadly: Among the approximately 430 donors who were genotyped, about 86% fell in the genetic ancestry cluster that is associated with self-reported Caucasian donors. Study conclusions and caveats: Presence/absence analyses treated sequencing depth as roughly uniform across donors. The authors listed 150 to 200 TCR beta chains as cytomegalovirus-associated.

The length of the CDR3 is 13 residues. The germline V gene has CDR1 SGHVS and CDR2 FQNEAQ. V gave up 2 bases and J gave up 6 bases, with 8 bases separating them. About this clone: Its antigen is still unknown.

Vbeta (60) and Jbeta (13) primers were used in the PCR. Sequenced by immunoSEQ multiplex PCR; TCRdb stores in-frame clones only, minus some. Here the sample spans around 110,000 clones, about 80% being singletons. The chain uses TRBV7-8 and TRBJ1-5; no clear D gene. Source material: PBMCs. The TCR was taken from a man aged 30 to 45 in good health and CMV-seropositive. CDR3 sequence: CASSLRVLQPQHF. In DNA, the CDR3 is TGTGCCAGCAGCTTACGGGTTCTTCAGCCCCAGCATTTT.